This T cell receptor beta chain was captured in a study of cytomegalovirus exposure and HLA in healthy donors. Across the whole study: Inside one of the first data releases sat about 91 million unique TCRs taken from HLA-typed donors.

Trimming took off 5 bases at V and 0 bases at J, with 9 bases between the two ends. CDR1 and CDR2 from the germline V gene are SGHTA and FQGTGA. CDR3 length equals 14 residues. Donors consisted of healthy bone marrow donors. PCR employed 60 Vbeta and 13 Jbeta primers. Profiled with immunoSEQ multiplex PCR; TCRdb holds only in-frame clones, not every one. The sample holds about 140,000 clones. This receptor was obtained from a young woman in good health and CMV-seronegative. Material for sequencing was PBMCs. The chain uses TRBV7-3 and TRBJ2-3, with D possibly TRBD2 on 5 matching bases. The CDR3 DNA reads as TGTGCCAGCAGCGCGATAGCGAGCACAGATACGCAGTATTTT. This translates into CASSAIASTDTQYF.